This T cell receptor (beta chain) was documented in a study of blood T cell repertoires in COVID-19. Study overall: T cells, B-cell-depleted T cells, or PBMCs supplied cDNA or gDNA.

Original handling: Amplification with reference gene primers provided the estimates of nucleated cell counts. The table came from immunoSEQ multiplex PCR; TCRdb's copy has only in-frame clones and leaves some out. V and J calls and clone size are as listed in that table; D and trimming were resolved from the DNA. Of about 670,000 clones listed, 90% are singletons. CDR1 SGHRS and CDR2 YFSETQ come from the germline V gene. The CDR3 contains 16 residues. The V and J ends lost 4 bases and 6 bases respectively, with 20 bases between them. Sequenced sample: peripheral blood. This TCR was sampled from a woman aged 18 to 35 with acute or convalescent COVID-19. The rearrangement joins TRBV5-1 to TRBJ1-3, with a weak D call TRBD1 (5 bases). The CDR3 here is CASSPWGGVSENTIYF. The CDR3 DNA follows: TGCGCCAGCAGCCCCTGGGGAGGGGTAAGTGAAAACACCATATATTTT.